The clone carrying this TCR beta chain was seen only a few times. The antigen is unknown. This entry belongs to a study of identical twins. TCRdb re-called the 5' RACE reads with MiXCR, one entry per CDR3 protein. The data hold some 590,000 distinct CDR3 sequences, with around a tenth observed a single time. CDR3 size: 15 residues. CDR1 and CDR2 from the germline V gene are SGDLS and YYNGEE. V was pared by 0 bases and J by 6 bases, with 5 bases of the junction left unmatched. Study outcomes and limitations: High-abundance cord blood beta clonotypes had fewer insertions; memory repertoires showed none.

In addition, the sample was reused for a study of yellow fever vaccine responses in identical twins.

The TCR originated in a woman aged 18-29 years in good health. Sequencing was carried out using PBMCs. The V and J genes are TRBV9 and TRBJ2-1; 8 bases are shared with TRBD2. For the CDR3, the DNA is TGTGCCAGCAGCGTAGCCGTAGCGGGGCTCAATGAGCAGTTCTTC. Translated, it gives CASSVAVAGLNEQFF.